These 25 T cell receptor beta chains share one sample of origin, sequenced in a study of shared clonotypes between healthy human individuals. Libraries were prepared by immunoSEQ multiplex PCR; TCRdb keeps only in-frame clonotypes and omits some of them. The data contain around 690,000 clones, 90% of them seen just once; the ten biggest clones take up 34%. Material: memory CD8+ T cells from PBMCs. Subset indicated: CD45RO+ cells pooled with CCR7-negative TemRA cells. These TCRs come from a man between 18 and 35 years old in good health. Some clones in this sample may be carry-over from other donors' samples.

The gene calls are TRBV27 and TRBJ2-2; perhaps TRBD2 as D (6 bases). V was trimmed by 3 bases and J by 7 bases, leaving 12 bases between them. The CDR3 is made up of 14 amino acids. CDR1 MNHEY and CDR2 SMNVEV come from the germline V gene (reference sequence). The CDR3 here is CASSLAGLGGELFF. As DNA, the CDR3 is TGTGCCAGCAGTTTGGCGGGACTGGGCGGGGAGCTGTTTTTT.

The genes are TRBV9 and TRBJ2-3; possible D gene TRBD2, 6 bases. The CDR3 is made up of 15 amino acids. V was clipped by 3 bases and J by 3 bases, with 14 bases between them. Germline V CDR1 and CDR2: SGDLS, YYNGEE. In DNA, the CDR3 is TGTGCCAGCAGCGGCTATACGGGAGTAACAGATACGCAGTATTTT. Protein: CASSGYTGVTDTQYF.

CDR3 DNA: TGTGCCAGTAGTCCTCGAGGACCCTCGAACACTGAAGCTTTCTTT. Its protein product is CASSPRGPSNTEAFF. This rearrangement joins TRBV19 to TRBJ1-1; D remains unclear. Germline V gives CDR1 LNHDA, CDR2 SQIVND (reference sequence). The V and J ends lost 5 bases and 1 base respectively, with 14 bases between them. This CDR3 is built from 15 residues.

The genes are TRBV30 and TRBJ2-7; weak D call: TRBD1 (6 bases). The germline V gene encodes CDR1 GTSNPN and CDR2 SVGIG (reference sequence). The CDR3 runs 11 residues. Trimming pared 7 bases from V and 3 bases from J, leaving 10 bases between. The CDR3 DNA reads TGTGCCTCACAACAGGGCTACGAGCAGTACTTC. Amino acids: CASQQGYEQYF.

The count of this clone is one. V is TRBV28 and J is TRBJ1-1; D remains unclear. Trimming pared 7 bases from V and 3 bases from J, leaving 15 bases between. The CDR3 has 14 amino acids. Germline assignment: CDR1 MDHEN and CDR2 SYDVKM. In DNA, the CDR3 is TGTGCCAGCAAGGGTAGGGTTAGGGACACTGAAGCTTTCTTT. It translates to CASKGRVRDTEAFF.

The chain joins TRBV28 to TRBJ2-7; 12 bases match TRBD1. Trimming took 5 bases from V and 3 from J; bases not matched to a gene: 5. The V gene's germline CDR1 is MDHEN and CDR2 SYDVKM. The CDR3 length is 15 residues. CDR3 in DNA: TGTGCCAGCAGTCCGGGGACAGGGGGCGACTACGAGCAGTACTTC. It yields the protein CASSPGTGGDYEQYF.

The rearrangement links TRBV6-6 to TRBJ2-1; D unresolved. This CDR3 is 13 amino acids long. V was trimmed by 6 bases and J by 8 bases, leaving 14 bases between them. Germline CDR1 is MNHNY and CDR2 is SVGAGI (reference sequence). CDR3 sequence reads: CASSPLSVYEQFF. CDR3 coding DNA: TGTGCCAGCAGCCCCCTTAGTGTCTATGAGCAGTTCTTC.

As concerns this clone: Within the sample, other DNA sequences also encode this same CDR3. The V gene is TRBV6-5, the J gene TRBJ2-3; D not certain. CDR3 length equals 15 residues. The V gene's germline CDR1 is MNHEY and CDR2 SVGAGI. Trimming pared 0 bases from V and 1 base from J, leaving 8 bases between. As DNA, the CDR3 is TGTGCCAGCAGTTACTCCTCCGGTGGCACAGATACGCAGTATTTT. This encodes CASSYSSGGTDTQYF.

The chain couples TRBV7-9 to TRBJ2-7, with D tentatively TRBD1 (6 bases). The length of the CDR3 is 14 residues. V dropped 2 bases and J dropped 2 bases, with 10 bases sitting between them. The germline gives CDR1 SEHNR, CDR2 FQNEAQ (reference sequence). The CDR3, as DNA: TGTGCCAGCAGCTTACAGGGGCGCGCCTACGAGCAGTACTTC. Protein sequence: CASSLQGRAYEQYF. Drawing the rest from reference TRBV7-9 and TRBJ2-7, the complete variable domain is DTGVSQNPRHKITKRGQNVTFRCDPISEHNRLYWYRQTLGQGPEFLTYFQNEAQLEKSRLLSDRFSAERPKGSFSTLEIQRTEQGDSAMYLCASSLQGRAYEQYFGPGTRLTVT.

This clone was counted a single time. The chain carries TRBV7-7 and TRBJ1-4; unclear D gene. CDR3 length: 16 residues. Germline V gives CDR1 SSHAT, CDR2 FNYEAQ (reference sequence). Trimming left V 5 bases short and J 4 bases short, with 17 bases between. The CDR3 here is CASSARTGRYNEKLFF. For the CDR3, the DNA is TGTGCCAGCAGCGCACGAACCGGACGGTATAATGAAAAACTGTTTTTT. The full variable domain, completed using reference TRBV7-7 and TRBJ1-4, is GAGVSQSPRYKVTKRGQDVTLRCDPISSHATLYWYQQALGQGPEFLTYFNYEAQPDKSGLPSDRFSAERPEGSISTLTIQRTEQRDSAMYRCASSARTGRYNEKLFFGSGTQLSVL.

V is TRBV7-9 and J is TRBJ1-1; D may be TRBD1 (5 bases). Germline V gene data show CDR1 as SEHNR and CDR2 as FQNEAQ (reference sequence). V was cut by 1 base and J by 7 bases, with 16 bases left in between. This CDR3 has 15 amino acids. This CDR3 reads CASSLGGAGSREAFF. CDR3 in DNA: TGTGCCAGCAGCTTAGGAGGGGCAGGGAGTCGTGAAGCTTTCTTT.

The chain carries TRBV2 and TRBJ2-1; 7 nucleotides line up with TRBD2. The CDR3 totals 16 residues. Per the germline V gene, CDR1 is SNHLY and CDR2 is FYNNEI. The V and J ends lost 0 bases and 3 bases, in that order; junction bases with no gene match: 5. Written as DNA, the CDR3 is TGTGCCAGCAGTGAAGCCCGGGAGGCCGACTACAATGAGCAGTTCTTC. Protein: CASSEAREADYNEQFF.

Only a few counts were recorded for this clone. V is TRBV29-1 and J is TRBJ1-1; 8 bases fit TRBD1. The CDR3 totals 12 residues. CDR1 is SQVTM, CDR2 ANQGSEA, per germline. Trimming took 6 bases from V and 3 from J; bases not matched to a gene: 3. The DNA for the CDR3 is TGCAGCGTACGACAGGGGTACACTGAAGCTTTCTTT. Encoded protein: CSVRQGYTEAFF. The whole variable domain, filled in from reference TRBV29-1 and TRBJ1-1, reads SAVISQKPSRDICQRGTSLTIQCQVDSQVTMMFWYRQQPGQSLTLIATANQGSEATYESGFVIDKFPISRPNLTFSTLTVSNMSPEDSSIYLCSVRQGYTEAFFGQGTRLTVV.

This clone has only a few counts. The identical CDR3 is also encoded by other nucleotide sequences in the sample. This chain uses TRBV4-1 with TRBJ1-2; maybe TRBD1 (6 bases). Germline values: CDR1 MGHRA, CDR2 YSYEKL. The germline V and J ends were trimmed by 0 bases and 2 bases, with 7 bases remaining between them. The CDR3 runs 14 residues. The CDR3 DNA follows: TGCGCCAGCAGCCAAGAGAGGGGGAACTATGGCTACACCTTC. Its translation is CASSQERGNYGYTF.

The chain's CDR3 is CASSLGARDLLTGELFF. The CDR3 nucleotides are TGTGCCAGCAGCTTGGGGGCGCGGGACTTACTGACCGGGGAGCTGTTTTTT. This sequence joins TRBV7-8 and TRBJ2-2; possibly TRBD1 or TRBD2 for D (6 bases each). Germline values: CDR1 SGHVS, CDR2 FQNEAQ. The V and J ends lost 3 bases and 5 bases respectively, with 19 bases between them. The CDR3 totals 17 residues.

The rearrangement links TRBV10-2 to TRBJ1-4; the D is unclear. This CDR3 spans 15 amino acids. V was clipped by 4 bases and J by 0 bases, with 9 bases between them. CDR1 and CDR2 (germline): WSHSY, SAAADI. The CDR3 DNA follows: TGCGCCAGCAGTGGGAAGCACACAACTAATGAAAAACTGTTTTTT. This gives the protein CASSGKHTTNEKLFF.

The CDR3 is CASSQDRETEAFF. The CDR3 DNA is TGCGCCAGCAGCCAAGATCGGGAGACAGAAGCTTTCTTT. This chain connects TRBV4-3 to TRBJ1-1; D remains unclear. The V and J ends lost 0 bases and 8 bases respectively, with 10 bases between them. The CDR3 length is 13 residues. Germline V gene sequence: CDR1 LGHNA, CDR2 YSLEER.

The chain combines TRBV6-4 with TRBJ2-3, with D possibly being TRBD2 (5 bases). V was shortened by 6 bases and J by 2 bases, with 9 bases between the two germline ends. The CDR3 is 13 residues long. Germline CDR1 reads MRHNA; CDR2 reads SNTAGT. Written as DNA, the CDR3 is TGTGCCAGCAGACCGACTAACACAGATACGCAGTATTTT. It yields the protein CASRPTNTDTQYF.

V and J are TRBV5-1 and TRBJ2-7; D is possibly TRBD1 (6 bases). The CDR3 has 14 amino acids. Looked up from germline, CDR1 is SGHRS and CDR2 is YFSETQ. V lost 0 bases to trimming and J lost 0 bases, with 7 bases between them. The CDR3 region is CASSLAGDSYEQYF. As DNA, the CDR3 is TGCGCCAGCAGCTTGGCAGGGGACTCCTACGAGCAGTACTTC.

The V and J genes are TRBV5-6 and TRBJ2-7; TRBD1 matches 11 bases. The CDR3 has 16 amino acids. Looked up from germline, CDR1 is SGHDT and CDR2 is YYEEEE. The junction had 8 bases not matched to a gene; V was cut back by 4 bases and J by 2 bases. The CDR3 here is CASSTQDRGLPYEQYF. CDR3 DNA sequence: TGTGCCAGCAGCACCCAGGACAGGGGGCTCCCCTACGAGCAGTACTTC.

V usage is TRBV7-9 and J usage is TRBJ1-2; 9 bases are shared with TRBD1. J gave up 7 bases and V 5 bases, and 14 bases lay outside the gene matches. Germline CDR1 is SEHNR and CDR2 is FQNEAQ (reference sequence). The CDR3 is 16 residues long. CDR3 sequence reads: CASSHYRDREGPGYTF. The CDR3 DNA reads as TGTGCCAGCAGCCACTATAGGGACAGGGAGGGCCCTGGCTACACCTTC.

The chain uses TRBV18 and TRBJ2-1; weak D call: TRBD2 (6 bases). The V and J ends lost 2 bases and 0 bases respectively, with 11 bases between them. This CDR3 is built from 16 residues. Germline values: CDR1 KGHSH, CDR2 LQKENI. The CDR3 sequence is CASSPSGPSSYNEQFF. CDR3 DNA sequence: TGTGCCAGCTCACCAAGCGGGCCGAGCTCCTACAATGAGCAGTTCTTC.

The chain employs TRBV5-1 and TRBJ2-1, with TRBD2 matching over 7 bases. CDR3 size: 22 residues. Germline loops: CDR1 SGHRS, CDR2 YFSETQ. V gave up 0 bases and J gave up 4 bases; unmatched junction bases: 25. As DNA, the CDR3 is TGCGCCAGCAGCTTGGGCCGGGTAGGTGGGAGCGGGACGTCTGCTGCGTACAATGAGCAGTTCTTC. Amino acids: CASSLGRVGGSGTSAAYNEQFF. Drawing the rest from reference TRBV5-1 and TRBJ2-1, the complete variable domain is KAGVTQTPRYLIKTRGQQVTLSCSPISGHRSVSWYQQTPGQGLQFLFEYFSETQRNKGNFPGRFSGRQFSNSRSEMNVSTLELGDSALYLCASSLGRVGGSGTSAAYNEQFFGPGTRLTVL.

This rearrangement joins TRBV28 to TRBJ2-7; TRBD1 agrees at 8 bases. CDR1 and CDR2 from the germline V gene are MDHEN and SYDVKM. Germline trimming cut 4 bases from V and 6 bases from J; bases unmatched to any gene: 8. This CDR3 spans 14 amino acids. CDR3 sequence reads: CASSSRQGLSEQYF. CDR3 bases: TGTGCCAGCAGTTCTCGACAGGGGTTGAGCGAGCAGTACTTC.

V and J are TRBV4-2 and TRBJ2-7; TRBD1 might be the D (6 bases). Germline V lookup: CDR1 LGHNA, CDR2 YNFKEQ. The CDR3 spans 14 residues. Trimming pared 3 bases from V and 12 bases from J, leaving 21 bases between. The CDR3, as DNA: TGTGCCAGCAGCCAGGCCGGGACAAACTCGGGGTGGTACTTC. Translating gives CASSQAGTNSGWYF.